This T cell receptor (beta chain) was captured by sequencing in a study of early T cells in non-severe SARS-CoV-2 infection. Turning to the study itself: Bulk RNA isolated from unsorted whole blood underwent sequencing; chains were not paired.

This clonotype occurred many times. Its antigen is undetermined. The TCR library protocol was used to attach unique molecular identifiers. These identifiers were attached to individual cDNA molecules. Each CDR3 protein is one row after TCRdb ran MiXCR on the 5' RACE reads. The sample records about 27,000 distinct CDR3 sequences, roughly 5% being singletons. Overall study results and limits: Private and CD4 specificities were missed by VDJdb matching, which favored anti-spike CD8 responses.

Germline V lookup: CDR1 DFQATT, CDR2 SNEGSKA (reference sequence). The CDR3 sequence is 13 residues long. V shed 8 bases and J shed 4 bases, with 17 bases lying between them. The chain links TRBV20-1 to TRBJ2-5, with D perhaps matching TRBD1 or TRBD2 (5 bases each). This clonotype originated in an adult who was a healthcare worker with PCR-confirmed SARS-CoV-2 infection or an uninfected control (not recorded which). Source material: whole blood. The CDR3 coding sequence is TGCAGTTGGGGAATCGAGGGGCGAGAGACCCAGTACTTC. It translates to CSWGIEGRETQYF.